A single T cell receptor beta chain is shown here with its context. Per the authors' pipeline: Reference gene primer amplification gave nucleated cell count estimates. Sequencing was performed with immunoSEQ multiplex PCR; in TCRdb, only in-frame clones are kept and a portion is missing. The V and J calls and clone size are taken from that table; D and trimming were inferred from the DNA. Found here are roughly 20,000 clones, about 89% of them singletons; the top ten hold 5.5% to 6.5%. This specimen belongs to a study of blood T cell repertoires in COVID-19. CDR1 SGDLS and CDR2 YYNGEE come from the germline V gene. There are 13 residues in the CDR3. Trimming pared 6 bases from V and 8 bases from J, leaving 17 bases between.

The sequenced sample was peripheral blood. J is TRBJ1-2 and V is TRBV9; possibly TRBD1 for D (6 bases). This TCR was recovered from a human donor in a cohort sampled during active COVID-19. In nucleotides, the CDR3 is TGTGCCAGCACCAAGGACAGAATGAGAGGCTACACCTTC. Amino acid sequence: CASTKDRMRGYTF.